This T cell receptor beta chain was recorded in a study of low-dose radiotherapy and immunotherapy resistance in tumors (dated by TCRdb to about 2022). For the wider study: In Cohort 1, each fraction delivered 0.5 Gy every 2 weeks, and the prescribed total PTV dose was 6.5 Gy. Nivolumab was administered intravenously as a 240 mg flat dose every two weeks, and ipilimumab was administered intravenously at 1 mg/kg every six weeks. Eight patients were included in the translational analysis, namely three from the first dose cohort plus the first five from the second dose cohort. The trial did not randomize participants into treatment groups. First-strand cDNA was synthesized with Superscript III and a set of TRAV- and TRBV-specific primers, covering both TCRalpha and TCRbeta chains. Cyclophosphamide 200 mg/m2 was given intravenously every two weeks, one day before each radiation and immunotherapy administration. In Cohort 2, 1 Gy per fraction was delivered every two weeks, for a total of 13 Gy over 26 weeks. Patients took aspirin 300 mg orally once daily for four cycles, starting on cycle 1 day 1.

Instrument used: Illumina HiSeq 2500. TCRs were amplified with Phusion for approximately 18 PCR cycles, with a constant-region primer paired with the adapter attached to the V primers. Isolated mRNA was amplified with the MessageAmp II aRNA Amplification Kit, using an approximately 15-hour in vitro transcription at 37°C. The Dynabeads mRNA DIRECT Purification Kit was used to isolate the mRNA for TCR sequencing. Indexed Illumina adapters were added in a second Phusion PCR of about 25 cycles, and the PCR products were purified with AMPure XP beads. Under the source paper's analysis protocol: Custom Perl scripts pooled TCR sequences encoding the same protein, removed out-of-frame sequences and computed each clonotype's abundance. The analysis excluded TCR sequences that were supported by just one read. Shannon entropy, Gini index, clonality, richness, and the frequency of TCRs shared between repertoires were included as repertoire metrics. Starting from the raw public reads, TCRdb applied fastp trimming at Q25, assembled clones with MiXCR and retained in-frame beta chains. Rows with one shared CDR3 protein collapse into an entry with the most common genes and DNA. For this entry, the V and J calls and clone size follow TCRdb and not the study's own pipeline. The sample table contains tens of thousands of distinct CDR3 sequences; only one count was recorded for approximately 31% of them. Clones ranked in the top ten supply approximately 8% of the sample.

Trimming at the junction amounts to 5 bases on V and 3 bases on J, and the germline ends lie 11 bases apart. The germline V gene specifies MNHGY as CDR1 and SAAAGT as CDR2. The CDR3 runs 13 amino acids, cysteine and phenylalanine included. Of the read, only the CDR3 DNA is kept; its 39 bases are in frame from base 1. This clonotype was picked up one time. Its antigen is not yet known. One base away there is no much larger clone; base qualities are not given. A read on its own is weak evidence. The time point label, as the study defines it: after trial treatment. This specimen's treatment or condition label, per the study, means: LDRT plus nivolumab, ipilimumab, low-dose cyclophosphamide and aspirin (RACIN trial). The donors came from RACIN, which was a single-arm phase I dose-escalation trial that paired nivolumab and ipilimumab with aspirin, low-dose cyclophosphamide and low-dose radiotherapy. To be eligible, a patient needed to have an advanced solid tumor that was TIL-negative.

Sequenced material: PBMCs, taken after low-dose radiotherapy plus immunotherapy. The V and J genes are TRBV6-8 and TRBJ2-7, with the D assignment possibly TRBD1 or TRBD2, given 5 matching bases for each. The clonotype originates from a male donor with rectosigmoid adenocarcinoma. The sequenced DNA: TGTGCCAGCAGTGAGGGCGGACACTACGAGCAGTACTTC. Protein translation: CASSEGGHYEQYF.